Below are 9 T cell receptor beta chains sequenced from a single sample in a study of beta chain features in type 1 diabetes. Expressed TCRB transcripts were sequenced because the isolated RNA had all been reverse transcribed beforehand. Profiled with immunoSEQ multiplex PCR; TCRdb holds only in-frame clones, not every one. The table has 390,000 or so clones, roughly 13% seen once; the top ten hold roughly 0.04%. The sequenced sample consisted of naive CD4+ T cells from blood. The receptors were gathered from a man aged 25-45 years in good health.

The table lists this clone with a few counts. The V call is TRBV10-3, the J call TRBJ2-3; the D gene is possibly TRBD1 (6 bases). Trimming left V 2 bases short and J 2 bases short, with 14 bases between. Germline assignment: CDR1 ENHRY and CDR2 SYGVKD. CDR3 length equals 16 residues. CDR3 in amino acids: CAISEEQGFVTDTQYF. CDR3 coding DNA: TGTGCCATCAGTGAGGAACAGGGTTTCGTCACAGATACGCAGTATTTT.

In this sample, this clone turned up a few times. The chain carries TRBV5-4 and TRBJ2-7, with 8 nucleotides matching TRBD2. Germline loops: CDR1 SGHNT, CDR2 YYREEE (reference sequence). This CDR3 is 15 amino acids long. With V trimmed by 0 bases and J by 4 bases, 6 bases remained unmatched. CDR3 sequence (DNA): TGTGCCAGCAGCTTGGCCGGGGGGGGCCTGTACGAGCAGTACTTC. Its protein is CASSLAGGGLYEQYF.

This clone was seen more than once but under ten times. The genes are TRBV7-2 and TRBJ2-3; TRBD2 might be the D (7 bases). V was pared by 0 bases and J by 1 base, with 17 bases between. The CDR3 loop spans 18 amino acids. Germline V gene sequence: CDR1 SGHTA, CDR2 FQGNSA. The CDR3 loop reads CASSLAGGGLTGTDTQYF. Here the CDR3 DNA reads TGTGCCAGCAGCTTAGCCGGCGGGGGCCTTACTGGCACAGATACGCAGTATTTT.

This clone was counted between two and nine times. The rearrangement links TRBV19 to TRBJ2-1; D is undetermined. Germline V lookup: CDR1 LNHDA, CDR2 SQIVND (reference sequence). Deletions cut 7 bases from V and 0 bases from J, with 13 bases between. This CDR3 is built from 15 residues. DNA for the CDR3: TGTGCCAGTAATCCCGGGTCGAGCTCCTACAATGAGCAGTTCTTC. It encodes CASNPGSSSYNEQFF.

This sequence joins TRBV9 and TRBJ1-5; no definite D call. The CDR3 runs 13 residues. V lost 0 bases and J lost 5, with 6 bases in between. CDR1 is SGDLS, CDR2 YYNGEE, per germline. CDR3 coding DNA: TGTGCCAGCAGCGTAGACGGGGATCAGCCCCAGCATTTT. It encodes CASSVDGDQPQHF.

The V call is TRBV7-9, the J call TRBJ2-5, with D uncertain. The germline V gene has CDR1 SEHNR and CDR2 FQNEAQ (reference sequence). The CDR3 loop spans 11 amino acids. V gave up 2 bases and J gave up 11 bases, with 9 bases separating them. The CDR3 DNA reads TGTGCCAGCAGCTTACAGGAAGAGCAGTACTTC. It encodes CASSLQEEQYF.

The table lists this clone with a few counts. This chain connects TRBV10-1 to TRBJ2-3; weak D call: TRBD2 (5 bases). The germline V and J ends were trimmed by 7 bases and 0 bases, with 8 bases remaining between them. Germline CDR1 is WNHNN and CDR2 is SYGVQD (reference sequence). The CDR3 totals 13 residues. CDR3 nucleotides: TGCGCCAGCAACAAGCGGAGCACAGATACGCAGTATTTT. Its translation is CASNKRSTDTQYF.

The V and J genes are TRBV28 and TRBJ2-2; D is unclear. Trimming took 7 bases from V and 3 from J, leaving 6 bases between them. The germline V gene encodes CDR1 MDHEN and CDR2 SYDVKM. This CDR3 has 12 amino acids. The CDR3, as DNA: TGTGCCAGCATGGTGGACACCGGGGAGCTGTTTTTT. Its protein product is CASMVDTGELFF.

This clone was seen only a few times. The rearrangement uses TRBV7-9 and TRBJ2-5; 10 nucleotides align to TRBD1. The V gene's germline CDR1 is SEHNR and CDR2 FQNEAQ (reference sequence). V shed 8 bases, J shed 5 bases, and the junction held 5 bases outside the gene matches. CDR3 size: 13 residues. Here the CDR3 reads CASRRTGGETQYF. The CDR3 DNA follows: TGTGCCAGCCGCCGGACAGGGGGGGAGACCCAGTACTTC.